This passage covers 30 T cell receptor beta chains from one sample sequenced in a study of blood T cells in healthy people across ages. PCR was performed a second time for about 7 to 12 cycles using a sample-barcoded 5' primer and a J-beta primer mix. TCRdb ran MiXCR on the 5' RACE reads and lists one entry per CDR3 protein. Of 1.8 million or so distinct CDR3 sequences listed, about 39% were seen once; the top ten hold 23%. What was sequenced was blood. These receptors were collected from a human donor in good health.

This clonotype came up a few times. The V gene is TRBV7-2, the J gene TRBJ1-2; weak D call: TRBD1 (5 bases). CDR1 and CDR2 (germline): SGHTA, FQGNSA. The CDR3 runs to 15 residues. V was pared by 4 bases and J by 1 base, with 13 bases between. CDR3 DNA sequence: TGTGCCAGCAGCTCCCAGGGAGGGAATAACTATGGCTACACCTTC. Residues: CASSSQGGNNYGYTF.

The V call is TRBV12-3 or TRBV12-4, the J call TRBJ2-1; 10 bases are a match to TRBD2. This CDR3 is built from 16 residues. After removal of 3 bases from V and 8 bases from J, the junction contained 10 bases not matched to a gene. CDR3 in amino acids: CASSFYSSGGGDEQFF. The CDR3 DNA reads TGTGCCAGCAGTTTTTATTCTAGCGGGGGAGGAGATGAGCAGTTCTTC.

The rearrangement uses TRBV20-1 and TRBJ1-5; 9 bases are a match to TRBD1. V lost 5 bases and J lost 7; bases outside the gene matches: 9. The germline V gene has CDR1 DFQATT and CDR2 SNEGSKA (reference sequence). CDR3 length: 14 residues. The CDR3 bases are TGCAGTGCTCAGGGACAGGGCTACGAGCAGCCCCAGCATTTT. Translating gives CSAQGQGYEQPQHF.

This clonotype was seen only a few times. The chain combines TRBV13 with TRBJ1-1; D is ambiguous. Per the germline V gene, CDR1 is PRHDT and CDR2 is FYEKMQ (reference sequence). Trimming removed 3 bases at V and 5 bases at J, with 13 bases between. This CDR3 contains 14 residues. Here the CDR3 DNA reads TGTGCCAGCAGCTTCGGACCCCGCATAACTGAAGCTTTCTTT. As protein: CASSFGPRITEAFF.

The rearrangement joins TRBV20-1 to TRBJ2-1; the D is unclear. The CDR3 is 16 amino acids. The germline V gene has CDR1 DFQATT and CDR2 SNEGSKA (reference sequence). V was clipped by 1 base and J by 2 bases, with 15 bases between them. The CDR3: CSARVIAGWAYNEQFF. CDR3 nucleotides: TGCAGTGCTAGAGTAATCGCTGGGTGGGCCTACAATGAGCAGTTCTTC.

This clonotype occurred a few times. As DNA, the CDR3 is TGCGCCAGCAGCTTGGGGACCCTAGGGCGGACAGATACGCAGTATTTT. Amino acids: CASSLGTLGRTDTQYF. This chain links TRBV5-1 with TRBJ2-3; D gene ambiguous. Germline V gives CDR1 SGHRS, CDR2 YFSETQ. This CDR3 spans 16 amino acids. The V and J ends lost 0 bases and 3 bases respectively, with 14 bases between them. Full variable domain (rest looked up from reference TRBV5-1 and TRBJ2-3): KAGVTQTPRYLIKTRGQQVTLSCSPISGHRSVSWYQQTPGQGLQFLFEYFSETQRNKGNFPGRFSGRQFSNSRSEMNVSTLELGDSALYLCASSLGTLGRTDTQYFGPGTRLTVL.

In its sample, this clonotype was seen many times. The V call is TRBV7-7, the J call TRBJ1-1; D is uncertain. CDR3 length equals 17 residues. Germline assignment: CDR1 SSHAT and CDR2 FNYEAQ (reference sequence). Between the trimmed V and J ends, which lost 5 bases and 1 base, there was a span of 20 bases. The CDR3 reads CASSLPGVRTRNTEAFF. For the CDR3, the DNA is TGTGCCAGCAGCCTACCTGGGGTCAGGACGAGGAACACTGAAGCTTTCTTT.

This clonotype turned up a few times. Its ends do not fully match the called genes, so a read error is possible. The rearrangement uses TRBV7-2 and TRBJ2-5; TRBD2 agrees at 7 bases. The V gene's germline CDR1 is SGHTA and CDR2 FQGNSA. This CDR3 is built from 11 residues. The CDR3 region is CASSIAGTQYF. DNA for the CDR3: TGTGCCAGCAGCATAGCGGGGACCCAGTACTTC.

DNA for the CDR3: TGCGCCAGCAGCGAAGGGCAGACTGGGGCCAACGTCCTGACTTTC. Translation gives CASSEGQTGANVLTF. V gene TRBV5-1 combines with J gene TRBJ2-6; D is undetermined. The CDR3 spans 15 residues. Germline V CDR1 and CDR2: SGHRS, YFSETQ. V lost 4 bases and J lost 2, with 10 bases in between.

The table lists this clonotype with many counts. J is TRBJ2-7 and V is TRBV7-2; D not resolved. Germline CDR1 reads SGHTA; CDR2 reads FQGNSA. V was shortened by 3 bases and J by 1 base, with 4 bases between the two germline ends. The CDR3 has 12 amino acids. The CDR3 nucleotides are TGTGCCAGCAGCTTTACATCCTACGAGCAGTACTTC. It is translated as CASSFTSYEQYF.

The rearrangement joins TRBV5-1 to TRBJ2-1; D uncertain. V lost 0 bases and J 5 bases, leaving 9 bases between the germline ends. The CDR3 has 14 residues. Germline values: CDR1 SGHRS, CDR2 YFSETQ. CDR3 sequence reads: CASSLGSQNNEQFF. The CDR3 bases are TGCGCCAGCAGCTTGGGGTCCCAGAACAATGAGCAGTTCTTC.

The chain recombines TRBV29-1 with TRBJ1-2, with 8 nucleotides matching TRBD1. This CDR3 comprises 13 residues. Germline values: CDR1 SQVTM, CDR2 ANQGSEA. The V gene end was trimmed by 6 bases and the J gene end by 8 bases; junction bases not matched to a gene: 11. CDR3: CSVSGQGVYGYTF. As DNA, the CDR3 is TGCAGCGTCTCTGGACAGGGAGTATACGGCTACACCTTC.

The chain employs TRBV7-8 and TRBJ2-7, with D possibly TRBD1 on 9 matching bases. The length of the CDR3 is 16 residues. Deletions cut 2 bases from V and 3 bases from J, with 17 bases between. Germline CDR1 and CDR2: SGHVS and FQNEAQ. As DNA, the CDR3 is TGTGCCAGCAGCTTACGGGGGGGACAGGGAGGCTACGAGCAGTACTTC. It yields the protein CASSLRGGQGGYEQYF.

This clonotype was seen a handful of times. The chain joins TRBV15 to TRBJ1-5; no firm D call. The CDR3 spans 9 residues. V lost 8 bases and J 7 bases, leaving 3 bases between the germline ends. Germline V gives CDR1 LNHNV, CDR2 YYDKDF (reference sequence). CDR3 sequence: CATFQPQHF. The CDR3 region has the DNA TGTGCCACCTTCCAGCCCCAGCATTTT.

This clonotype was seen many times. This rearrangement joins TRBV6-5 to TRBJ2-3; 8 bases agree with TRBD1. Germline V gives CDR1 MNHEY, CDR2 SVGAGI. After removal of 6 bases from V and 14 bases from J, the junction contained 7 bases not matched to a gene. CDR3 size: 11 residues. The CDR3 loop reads CASSDRGRMYF. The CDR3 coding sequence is TGTGCCAGCAGCGACAGGGGACGGATGTATTTT.

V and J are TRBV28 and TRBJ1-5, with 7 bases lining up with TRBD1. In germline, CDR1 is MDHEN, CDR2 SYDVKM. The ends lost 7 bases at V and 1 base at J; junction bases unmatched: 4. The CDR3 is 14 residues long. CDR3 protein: CASTDRDSNQPQHF. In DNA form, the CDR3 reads TGTGCCAGCACAGACAGGGACAGCAATCAGCCCCAGCATTTT.

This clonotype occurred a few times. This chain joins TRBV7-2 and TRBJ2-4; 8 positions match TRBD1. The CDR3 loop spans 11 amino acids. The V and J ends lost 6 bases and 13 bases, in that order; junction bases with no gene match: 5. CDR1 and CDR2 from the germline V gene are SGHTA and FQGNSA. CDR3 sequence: CASRDRVEQYF. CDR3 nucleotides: TGTGCCAGCAGGGACAGGGTAGAGCAGTACTTC.

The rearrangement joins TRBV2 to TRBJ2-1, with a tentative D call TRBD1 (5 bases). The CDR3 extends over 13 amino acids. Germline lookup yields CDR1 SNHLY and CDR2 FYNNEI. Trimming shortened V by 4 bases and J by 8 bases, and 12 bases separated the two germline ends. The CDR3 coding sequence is TGTGCCAGCAGTGTGACAGAGGAATATGAGCAGTTCTTC. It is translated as CASSVTEEYEQFF.

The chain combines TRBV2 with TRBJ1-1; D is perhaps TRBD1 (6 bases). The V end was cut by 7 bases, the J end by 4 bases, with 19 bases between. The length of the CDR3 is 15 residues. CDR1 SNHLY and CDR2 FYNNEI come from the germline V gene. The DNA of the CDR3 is TGTGCCAGCACTCCAATGGGGGGGGCAAGCACTGAAGCTTTCTTT. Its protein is CASTPMGGASTEAFF.

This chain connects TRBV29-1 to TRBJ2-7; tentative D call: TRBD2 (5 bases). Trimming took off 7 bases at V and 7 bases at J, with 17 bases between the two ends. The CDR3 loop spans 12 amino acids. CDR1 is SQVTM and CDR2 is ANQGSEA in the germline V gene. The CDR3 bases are TGCAGCGCCGAGAGAGGGTATGGAGAGCAGTACTTC. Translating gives CSAERGYGEQYF.

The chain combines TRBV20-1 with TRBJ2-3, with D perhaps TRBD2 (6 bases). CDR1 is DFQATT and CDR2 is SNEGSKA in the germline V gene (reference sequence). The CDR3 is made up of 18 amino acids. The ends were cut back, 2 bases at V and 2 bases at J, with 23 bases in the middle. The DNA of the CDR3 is TGCAGTGCTAGAAGGGCGGGACTTCCCGTCTTTTACACAGATACGCAGTATTTT. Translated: CSARRAGLPVFYTDTQYF.

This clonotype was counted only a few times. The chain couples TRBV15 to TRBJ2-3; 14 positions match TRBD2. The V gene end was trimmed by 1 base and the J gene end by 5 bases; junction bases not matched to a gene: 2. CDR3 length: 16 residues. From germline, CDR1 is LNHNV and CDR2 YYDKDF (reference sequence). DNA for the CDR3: TGTGCCACCAGCAGAGGACTAGCGGGGGGGGAAGATACGCAGTATTTT. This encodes CATSRGLAGGEDTQYF.

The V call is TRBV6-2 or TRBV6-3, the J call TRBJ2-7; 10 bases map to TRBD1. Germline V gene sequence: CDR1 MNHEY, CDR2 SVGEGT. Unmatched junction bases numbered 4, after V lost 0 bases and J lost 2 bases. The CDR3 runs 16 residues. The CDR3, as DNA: TGTGCCAGCAGTTACTCGAAGGGACAGGGGCCCTACGAGCAGTACTTC. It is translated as CASSYSKGQGPYEQYF.

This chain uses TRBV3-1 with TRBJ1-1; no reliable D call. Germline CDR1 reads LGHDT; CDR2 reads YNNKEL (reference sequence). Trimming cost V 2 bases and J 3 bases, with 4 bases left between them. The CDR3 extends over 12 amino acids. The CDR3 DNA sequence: TGTGCCAGCAGCCAATTATACACTGAAGCTTTCTTT. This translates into CASSQLYTEAFF.

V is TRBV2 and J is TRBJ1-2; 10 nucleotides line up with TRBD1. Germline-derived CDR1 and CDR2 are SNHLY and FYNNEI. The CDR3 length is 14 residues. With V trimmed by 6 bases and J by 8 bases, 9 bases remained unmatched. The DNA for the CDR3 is TGTGCCAGCAGAAGAGGACAGGGGGAATACGGCTACACCTTC. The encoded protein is CASRRGQGEYGYTF.

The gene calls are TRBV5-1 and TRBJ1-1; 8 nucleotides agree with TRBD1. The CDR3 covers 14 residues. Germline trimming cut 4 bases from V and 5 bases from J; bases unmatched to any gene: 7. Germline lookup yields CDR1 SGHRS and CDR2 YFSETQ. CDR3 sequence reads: CASSVQGARTEAFF. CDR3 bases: TGCGCCAGCAGCGTCCAGGGGGCGCGGACTGAAGCTTTCTTT.

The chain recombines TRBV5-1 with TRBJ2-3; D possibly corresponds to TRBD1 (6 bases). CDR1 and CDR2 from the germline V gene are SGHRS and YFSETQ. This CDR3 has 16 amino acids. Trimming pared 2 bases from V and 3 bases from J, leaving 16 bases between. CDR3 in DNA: TGCGCCAGCAGCTTAAGGACAGAGGTGGGAACAGATACGCAGTATTTT. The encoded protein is CASSLRTEVGTDTQYF.

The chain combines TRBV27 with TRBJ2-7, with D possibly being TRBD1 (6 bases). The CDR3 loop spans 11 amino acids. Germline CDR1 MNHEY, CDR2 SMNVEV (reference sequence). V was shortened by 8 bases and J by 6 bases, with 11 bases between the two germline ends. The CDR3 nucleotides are TGTGCCAGCCACACAGGGAGCGAGCAGTACTTC. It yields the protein CASHTGSEQYF.

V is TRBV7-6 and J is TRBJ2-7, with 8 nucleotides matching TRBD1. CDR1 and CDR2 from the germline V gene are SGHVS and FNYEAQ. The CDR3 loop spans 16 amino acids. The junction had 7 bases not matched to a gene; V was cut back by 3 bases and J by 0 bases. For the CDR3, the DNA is TGTGCCAGCAGCTTCAGAGCCGGGACAGGCTCCTACGAGCAGTACTTC. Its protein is CASSFRAGTGSYEQYF.

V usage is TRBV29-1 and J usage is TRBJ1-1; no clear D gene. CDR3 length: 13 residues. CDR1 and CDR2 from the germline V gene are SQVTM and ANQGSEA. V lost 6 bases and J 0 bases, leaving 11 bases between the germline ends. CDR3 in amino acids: CSVSRMLNTEAFF. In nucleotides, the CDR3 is TGCAGCGTCAGCAGAATGTTGAACACTGAAGCTTTCTTT.